What follows describes a single T cell receptor beta chain. There is no known antigen for this receptor. No clone much larger than this one lies a single base away; base qualities are absent. This specimen comes from a study of T cell responses to AZD1222 COVID-19 vaccine (dated by TCRdb to 2020 to 2022). Regarding the study in general: AZD1222 recipients whose second dose came at about 4 weeks and those whose second dose came at about 12 weeks were combined into one group, since spike-specific TCR depth and breadth did not differ between the two schedules. A total of 230 to 250 trial participants underwent TCR sequencing, of whom roughly 210 had received two doses of AZD1222 and 26 had received two doses of the MenACWY control vaccine. Trial participants were enrolled by age into subgroups of 18-55, 56-69 and 70-plus years, and about 150, 27 and 61 TCR-sequenced participants, respectively, were included in these subgroups. Results and caveats for the whole study, not just this receptor: Participants were mostly white British and included more females than males, and it was suggested by the authors that clonal diversity may have been underestimated. No day 14 peak-response samples were available, so repertoires were characterized only after the peak T cell response. Only a handful of AZD1222 recipients were SARS-CoV-2 seropositive at baseline, limiting conclusions about previously exposed vaccinees. Vaccine-associated CD4 TCRs spanned the whole spike protein, with dominant responses in regions 160-218 and 743-854. Spike-specific TCR breadth and depth rose significantly after two AZD1222 doses compared with day 0 and with MenACWY recipients. The 56-69-year group was small, and its depth increase did not reach significance, likely because of low power. Reportedly, almost half of the unique spike-specific TCRs recognized epitopes lying outside the regions that are mutated in the B.1.351 and B.1.1.7 variants.

Sample time point, as interpreted from the label and publication: baseline before first vaccination. Vaccinee samples were obtained from the UK trials COV001 and COV002, which included a single-blind randomized controlled phase 2/3 trial of AZD1222 (ChAdOx1 nCoV-19) in healthy adults. For TCRbeta chain sequencing, PBMC samples from trial participants were taken at day 0 and at day 28 after the second dose. The CDR3 regions of human TCRbeta chains were analyzed by immunosequencing. In the source study's methods: Repertoire TCRs were checked for matches against a reference library of SARS-CoV-2-specific TCRs that had been generated using the MIRA antigen-specificity platform. Breadth was defined as the fraction of unique TCRs that were SARS-CoV-2-associated, and depth was defined as the fraction of total T cells that were SARS-CoV-2-associated. Using the MIRA data, each spike-specific TCR was mapped to the spike region that the TCR reacts to and placed in a CD4 or CD8 class. Log10-transformed breadth and depth values were compared by one-way ANOVA with Sidak's multiple comparisons tests. Sourced from immuneACCESS, this table was stored by TCRdb with only in-frame sequences that have V and J called. A share of the clones is absent; for the studies checked, an unresolved V gene accounts for under half, and the remainder has no known explanation. Clone size and the V and J calls come from that table; the DNA yielded D and trimming. The sample table holds 150,000 or so clones, of which about 93% were seen once. Under 4% of the sample is in the top ten clones.

Including cysteine and phenylalanine, the CDR3 has 14 amino acids. The retained sequence is limited to the CDR3, 42 bases, with the frame set at the first base. V drops 3 bases and J drops 2 bases, leaving 7 bases in between. The germline V gene yields KGHDR for CDR1 and SFDVKD for CDR2. This receptor was taken from an adult in good health. The rearrangement combines TRBV24-1 with TRBJ2-1, with no confidently assigned D gene. The input for sequencing was peripheral blood, taken on day 0 of AZD1222 vaccination. The DNA sequence is given as TGTGCCACCAGTGATCGGAGACCCTACAATGAGCAGTTCTTC. This yields the protein CATSDRRPYNEQFF.